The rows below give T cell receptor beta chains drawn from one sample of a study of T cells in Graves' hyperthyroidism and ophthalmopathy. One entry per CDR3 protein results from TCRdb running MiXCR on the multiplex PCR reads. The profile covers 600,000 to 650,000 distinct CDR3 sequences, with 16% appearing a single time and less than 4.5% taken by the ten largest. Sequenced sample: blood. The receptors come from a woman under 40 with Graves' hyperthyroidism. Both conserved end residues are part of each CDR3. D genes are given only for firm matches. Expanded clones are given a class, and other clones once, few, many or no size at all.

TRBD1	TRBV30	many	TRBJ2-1	CAWSGTGYTYYNEQFF	TGTGCCTGGAGTGGGACAGGGTATACCTACTACAATGAGCAGTTCTTC
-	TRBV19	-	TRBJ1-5	CAGSTGIYQPQHF	TGTGCCGGTAGTACGGGGATTTATCAGCCCCAGCATTTT
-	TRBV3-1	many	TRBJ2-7	CASSRFSSEQYF	TGTGCCAGCAGCCGCTTCAGTAGCGAGCAGTACTTC
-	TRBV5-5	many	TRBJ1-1	CASSLAPSYLNTEAFF	TGTGCCAGCAGCTTGGCCCCTTCCTATCTGAACACTGAAGCTTTCTTT
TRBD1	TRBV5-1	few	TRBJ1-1	CASSHGTGHTEAFF	TGCGCCAGCAGCCACGGGACAGGACACACTGAAGCTTTCTTT
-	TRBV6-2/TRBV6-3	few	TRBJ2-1	CASSYSPTTNEQFF	TGTGCCAGCAGTTACTCCCCCACAACCAATGAGCAGTTCTTC
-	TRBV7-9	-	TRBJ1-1	CASSPQQPGHHSTEAFF	TGTGCCAGCAGCCCCCAGCAACCGGGGCACCATTCCACTGAAGCTTTCTTT
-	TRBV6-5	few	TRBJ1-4	CASSSSVWEKLFF	TGTGCCAGCAGTTCCTCCGTTTGGGAAAAACTGTTTTTT
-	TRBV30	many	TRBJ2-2	CAWITKGFGSTGELFF	TGTGCCTGGATTACCAAGGGATTCGGGAGCACCGGGGAGCTGTTTTTT
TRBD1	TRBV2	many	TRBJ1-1	CASRMQGARFTEAFF	TGTGCCAGCAGGATGCAGGGGGCGCGTTTCACTGAAGCTTTCTTT
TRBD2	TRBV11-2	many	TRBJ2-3	CASSLTSSWGLAVTDTQYF	TGTGCCAGCAGCTTGACATCTAGCTGGGGCCTAGCGGTCACAGATACGCAGTATTTT
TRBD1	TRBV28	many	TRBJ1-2	CASSFQGANYGYTF	TGTGCCAGCAGTTTTCAGGGGGCTAACTATGGCTACACCTTC
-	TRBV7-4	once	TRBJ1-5	CASSLGSPDPDTSNQPQHF	TGTGCCAGCAGCTTAGGGTCCCCCGACCCGGACACGAGCAATCAGCCCCAGCATTTT
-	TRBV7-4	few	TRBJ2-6	CASGSYSPEGANVLTF	TGTGCCAGCGGCAGTTACTCCCCGGAGGGGGCCAACGTCCTGACTTTC
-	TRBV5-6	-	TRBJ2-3	CASSLTGTPDTQYF	TGTGCCAGCAGCTTGACGGGTACCCCAGATACGCAGTATTTT
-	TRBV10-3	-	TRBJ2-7	CAIGEVAGPYEQYF	TGTGCCATCGGTGAGGTCGCAGGCCCCTACGAGCAGTACTTC
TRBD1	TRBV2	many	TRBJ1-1	CASSQGQGITEAFF	TGTGCCAGCAGTCAGGGACAGGGGATCACTGAAGCTTTCTTT
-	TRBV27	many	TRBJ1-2	CASRRGTAENYGYTF	TGTGCCAGCAGAAGAGGGACGGCAGAGAACTATGGCTACACCTTC
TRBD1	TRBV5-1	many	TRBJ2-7	CASSWDRVDEQYF	TGCGCCAGCAGCTGGGACAGGGTGGACGAGCAGTACTTC
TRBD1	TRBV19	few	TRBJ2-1	CASRKMAGQGYNEQFF	TGTGCCAGTAGGAAAATGGCGGGACAGGGGTACAATGAGCAGTTCTTC
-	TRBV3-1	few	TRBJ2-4	CASSQELGGRNIQYF	TGTGCCAGCAGCCAAGAGCTCGGGGGTAGGAACATTCAGTACTTC
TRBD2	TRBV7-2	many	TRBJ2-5	CASSLRGGPGQETQYF	TGTGCCAGCAGCTTAAGGGGAGGGCCCGGCCAAGAGACCCAGTACTTC
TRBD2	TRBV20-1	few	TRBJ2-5	CSARDLTSGGETQYF	TGCAGTGCTAGAGATCTGACTAGCGGGGGAGAGACCCAGTACTTC
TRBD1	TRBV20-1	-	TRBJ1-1	CSARGDRLETEAFF	TGCAGTGCTAGAGGGGACAGGCTCGAGACTGAAGCTTTCTTT
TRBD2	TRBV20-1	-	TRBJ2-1	CSARVSSSGNHYNEQFF	TGCAGTGCTAGAGTCTCGTCTAGCGGAAACCATTACAATGAGCAGTTCTTC
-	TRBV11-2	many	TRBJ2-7	CASSPRALGWGEQYF	TGTGCCAGCAGCCCTCGGGCGCTAGGGTGGGGCGAGCAGTACTTC
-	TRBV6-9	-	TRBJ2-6	CASSYGGKLVLTF	TGTGCCAGCAGTTACGGTGGGAAACTCGTCCTGACTTTC
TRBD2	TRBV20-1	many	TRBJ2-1	CSARAPGLAGYNEQFF	TGCAGTGCTAGAGCCCCGGGACTAGCGGGGTACAATGAGCAGTTCTTC
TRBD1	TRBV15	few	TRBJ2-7	CATSRGRDRGPEQYF	TGTGCCACCAGCAGAGGACGGGACAGGGGACCCGAGCAGTACTTC
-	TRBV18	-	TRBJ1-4	CASSPRGAGMEKLFF	TGTGCCAGCTCACCACGGGGTGCGGGGATGGAAAAACTGTTTTTT
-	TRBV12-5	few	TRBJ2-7	CASGLGPYEQYF	TGTGCTAGTGGCTTGGGTCCCTACGAGCAGTACTTC
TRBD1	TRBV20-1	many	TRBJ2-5	CSAHRGRETQYF	TGCAGTGCCCACAGGGGGCGAGAGACCCAGTACTTC
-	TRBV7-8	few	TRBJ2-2	CASSLRRPKGGGELFF	TGTGCCAGCAGCCTCCGGCGGCCCAAGGGAGGCGGGGAGCTGTTTTTT
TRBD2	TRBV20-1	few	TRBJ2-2	CSASAQGVAGTGELFF	TGCAGTGCCTCAGCGCAGGGCGTAGCGGGAACCGGGGAGCTGTTTTTT
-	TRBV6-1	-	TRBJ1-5	CASSWGGNNQPQHF	TGTGCCAGCAGTTGGGGGGGGAACAATCAGCCCCAGCATTTT
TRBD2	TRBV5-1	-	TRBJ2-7	CASSGGGLAGKDSYEQYF	TGCGCCAGCAGCGGAGGGGGACTAGCGGGAAAAGATTCCTACGAGCAGTACTTC
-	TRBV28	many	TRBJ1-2	CASSALGIGYTF	TGTGCCAGCAGTGCCCTGGGGATTGGCTACACCTTC
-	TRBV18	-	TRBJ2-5	CASSPSGTRPGETQYF	TGTGCCAGCTCACCCTCCGGGACGCGCCCGGGAGAGACCCAGTACTTC
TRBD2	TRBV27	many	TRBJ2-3	CASSPHGLAGADTQYF	TGTGCCAGCAGTCCTCACGGACTAGCGGGAGCAGATACGCAGTATTTT
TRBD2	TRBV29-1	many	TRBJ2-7	CSAAGGGSYEQYF	TGCAGCGCGGCTGGGGGGGGCTCCTACGAGCAGTACTTC
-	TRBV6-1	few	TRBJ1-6	CASSAIQGNSPLHF	TGTGCCAGCAGCGCCATACAGGGTAATTCACCCCTCCACTTT
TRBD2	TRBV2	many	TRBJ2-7	CASSPYSGRTSEQYF	TGTGCCAGCAGTCCCTATAGCGGGAGGACTAGCGAGCAGTACTTC
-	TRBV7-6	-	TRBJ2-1	CASSNRVRVRDKDNEQFF	TGTGCCAGCAGCAATAGGGTCAGGGTTCGGGACAAGGACAATGAGCAGTTCTTC
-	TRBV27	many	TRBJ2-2	CASRRVDAGELFF	TGTGCCAGCAGACGGGTGGACGCCGGGGAGCTGTTTTTT
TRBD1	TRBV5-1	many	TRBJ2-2	CASSSGTGPRTGELFF	TGCGCCAGCAGCTCGGGGACAGGCCCGCGGACCGGGGAGCTGTTTTTT
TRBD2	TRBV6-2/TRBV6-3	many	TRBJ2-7	CASRKLAGARDEQYF	TGTGCCAGCAGGAAACTAGCGGGAGCTCGCGACGAGCAGTACTTC